This T cell receptor (beta chain) was found in a study of blood T cell repertoires in COVID-19. Assay: immunoSEQ multiplex PCR; the TCRdb copy retains only in-frame clones and omits some. The table has around 140,000 clones, around 72% seen once. The V gene's germline CDR1 is LNHDA and CDR2 SQIVND (reference sequence). The CDR3 is made up of 15 amino acids. The V end was cut by 6 bases, the J end by 5 bases, with 19 bases between. Sequenced: peripheral blood. The V gene is TRBV19, the J gene TRBJ2-5, with D perhaps TRBD1 (6 bases). This receptor was obtained from a woman aged 55-69 years with acute or convalescent COVID-19. The DNA of the CDR3 is TGTGCCAGTAGCATTACCCCGGGACAAGGGGAGACCCAGTACTTC. It translates to CASSITPGQGETQYF. Looking up the rest from reference TRBV19 and TRBJ2-5 gives the full variable domain: DGGITQSPKYLFRKEGQNVTLSCEQNLNHDAMYWYRQDPGQGLRLIYYSQIVNDFQKGDIAEGYSVSREKKESFPLTVTSAQKNPTAFYLCASSITPGQGETQYFGPGTRLLVL.